The present TCR beta chain was sequenced within a study of cytomegalovirus exposure and HLA in healthy donors. Study-wide findings and caveats: TRBV6-2, TRBV6-3 and some other V segments were excluded as indistinguishable. The later analysis indicated that the majority of CMV-associated TCR beta chains appeared HLA-restricted.

V lost 5 bases to trimming and J lost 2 bases, with 11 bases between them. CDR1 is SSHAT, CDR2 FNYEAQ, per germline (reference sequence). There are 14 residues in the CDR3. With respect to this clone: Its antigen is not known.

The PCR made use of 60 Vbeta and 13 Jbeta primers. The table came from immunoSEQ multiplex PCR; TCRdb's copy has only in-frame clones and leaves some out. Of about 180,000 clones listed, around 82% are singletons. The sequenced material came from PBMCs. This TCR derives from a woman younger than 45 in good health and CMV-seropositive. The chain couples TRBV7-7 to TRBJ2-3, with D maybe TRBD1 (5 bases). CDR3 sequence (DNA): TGTGCCAGCAGCCCCGGACACCCCACAGATACGCAGTATTTT. It specifies CASSPGHPTDTQYF.